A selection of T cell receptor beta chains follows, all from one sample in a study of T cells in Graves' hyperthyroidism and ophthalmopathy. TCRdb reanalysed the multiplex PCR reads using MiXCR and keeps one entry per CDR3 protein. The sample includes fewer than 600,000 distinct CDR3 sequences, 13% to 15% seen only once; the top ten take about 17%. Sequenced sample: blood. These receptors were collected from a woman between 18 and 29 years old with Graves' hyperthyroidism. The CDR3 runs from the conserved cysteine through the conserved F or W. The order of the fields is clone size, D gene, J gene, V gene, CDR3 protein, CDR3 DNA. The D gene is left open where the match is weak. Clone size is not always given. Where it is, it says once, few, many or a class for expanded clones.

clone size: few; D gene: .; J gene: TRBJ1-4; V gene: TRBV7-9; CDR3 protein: CASSSADEKLFF; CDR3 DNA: TGTGCCAGCAGCAGCGCTGATGAAAAACTGTTTTTT
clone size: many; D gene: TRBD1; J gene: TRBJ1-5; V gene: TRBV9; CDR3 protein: CASSPRPGGDQPQHF; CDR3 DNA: TGTGCCAGCAGCCCCCGACCAGGGGGGGATCAGCCCCAGCATTTT
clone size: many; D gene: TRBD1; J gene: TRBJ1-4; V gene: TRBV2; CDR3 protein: CASRAGGGEKLFF; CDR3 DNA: TGTGCCAGCAGAGCAGGGGGCGGTGAAAAACTGTTTTTT
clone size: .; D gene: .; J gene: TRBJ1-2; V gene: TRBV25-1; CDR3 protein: CASSDTPYSPYGYTF; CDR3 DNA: TGTGCCAGCAGCGACACACCGTATAGCCCTTATGGCTACACCTTC
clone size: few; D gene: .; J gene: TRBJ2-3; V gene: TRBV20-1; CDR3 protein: CSAFLVVSSPDTQYF; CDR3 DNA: TGCAGTGCTTTCTTAGTCGTATCCTCCCCCGATACGCAGTATTTT
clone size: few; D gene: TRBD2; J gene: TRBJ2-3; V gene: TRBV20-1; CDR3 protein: CSARGMAGGRTDTQYF; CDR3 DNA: TGCAGTGCTAGAGGGATGGCGGGAGGGCGGACAGATACGCAGTATTTT
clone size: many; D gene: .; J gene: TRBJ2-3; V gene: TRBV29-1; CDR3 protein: CSVEGPSTDTQYF; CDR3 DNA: TGCAGCGTTGAAGGGCCTAGCACAGATACGCAGTATTTT
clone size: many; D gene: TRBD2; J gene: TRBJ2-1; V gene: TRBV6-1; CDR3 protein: CASSRSAGVYNEQFF; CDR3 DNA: TGTGCCAGCAGTCGATCAGCGGGAGTCTACAATGAGCAGTTCTTC
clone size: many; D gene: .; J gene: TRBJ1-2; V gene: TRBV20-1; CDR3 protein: CSARASHYGYTF; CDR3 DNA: TGCAGTGCGCGGGCCTCCCATTATGGCTACACCTTC
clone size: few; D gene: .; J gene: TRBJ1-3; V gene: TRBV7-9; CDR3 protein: CASSPDGTGNTIYF; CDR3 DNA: TGTGCCAGCAGCCCGGACGGAACTGGAAACACCATATATTTT
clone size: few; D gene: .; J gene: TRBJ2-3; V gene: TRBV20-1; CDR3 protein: CSARLQASPDTQYF; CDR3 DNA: TGCAGTGCTAGGTTACAGGCCAGCCCGGATACGCAGTATTTT
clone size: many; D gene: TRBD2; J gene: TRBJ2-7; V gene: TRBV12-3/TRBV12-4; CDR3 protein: CVPSGQGNSYEQYF; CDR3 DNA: TGTGTCCCTAGCGGGCAGGGGAACTCCTACGAGCAGTACTTC
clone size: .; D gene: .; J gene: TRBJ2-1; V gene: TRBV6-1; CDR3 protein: CASSESKVSGTSSYNEQFF; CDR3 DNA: TGTGCCAGCAGTGAGTCGAAGGTGAGCGGGACAAGCTCCTACAATGAGCAGTTCTTC
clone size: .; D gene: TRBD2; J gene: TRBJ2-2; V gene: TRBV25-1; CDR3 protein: CASSEGLAGVRDTGELFF; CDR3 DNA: TGTGCCAGCAGTGAAGGACTAGCGGGAGTAAGAGACACCGGGGAGCTGTTTTTT
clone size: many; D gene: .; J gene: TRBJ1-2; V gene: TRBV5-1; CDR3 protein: CASSSNDRTDTNYGYTF; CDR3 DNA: TGCGCCAGCAGCTCCAACGACCGGACAGATACTAACTATGGCTACACCTTC
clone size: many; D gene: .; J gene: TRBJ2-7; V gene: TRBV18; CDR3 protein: CASSLDDFAGSYEQYF; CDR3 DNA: TGTGCCAGCTCACTGGATGACTTTGCTGGGTCCTACGAGCAGTACTTC
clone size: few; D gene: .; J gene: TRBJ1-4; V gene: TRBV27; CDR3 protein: CASRGGGLRNEKLFF; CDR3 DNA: TGTGCCAGCAGAGGGGGGGGGCTAAGGAATGAAAAACTGTTTTTT
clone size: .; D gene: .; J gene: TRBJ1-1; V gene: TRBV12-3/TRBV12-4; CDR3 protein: CASSFEGADTEAFF; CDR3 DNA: TGTGCCAGCAGTTTTGAGGGAGCGGACACTGAAGCTTTCTTT
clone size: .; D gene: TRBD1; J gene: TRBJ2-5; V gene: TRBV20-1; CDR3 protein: CSAPRQGPETQYF; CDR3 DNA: TGCAGTGCCCCCAGACAGGGTCCAGAGACCCAGTACTTC
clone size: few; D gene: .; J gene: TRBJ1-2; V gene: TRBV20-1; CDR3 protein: CGASGQGNYGCTF; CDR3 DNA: .